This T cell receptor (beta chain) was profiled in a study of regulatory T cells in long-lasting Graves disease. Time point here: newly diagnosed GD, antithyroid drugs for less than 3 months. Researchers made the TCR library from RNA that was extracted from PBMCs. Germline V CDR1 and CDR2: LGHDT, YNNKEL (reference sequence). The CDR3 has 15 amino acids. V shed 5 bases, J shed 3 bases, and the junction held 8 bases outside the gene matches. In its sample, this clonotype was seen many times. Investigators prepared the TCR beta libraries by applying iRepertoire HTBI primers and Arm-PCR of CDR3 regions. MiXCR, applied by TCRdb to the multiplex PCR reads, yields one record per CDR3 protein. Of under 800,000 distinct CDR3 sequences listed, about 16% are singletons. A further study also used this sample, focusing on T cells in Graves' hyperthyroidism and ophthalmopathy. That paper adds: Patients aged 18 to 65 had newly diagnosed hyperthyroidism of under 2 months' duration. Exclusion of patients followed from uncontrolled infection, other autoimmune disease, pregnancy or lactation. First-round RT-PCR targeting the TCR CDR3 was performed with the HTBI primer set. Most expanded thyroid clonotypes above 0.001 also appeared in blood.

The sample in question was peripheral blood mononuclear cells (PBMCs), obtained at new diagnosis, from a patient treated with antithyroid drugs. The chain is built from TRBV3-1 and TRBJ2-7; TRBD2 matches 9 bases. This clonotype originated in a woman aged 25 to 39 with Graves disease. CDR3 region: CASSDNLREGYEQYF. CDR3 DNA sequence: TGTGCCAGCAGCGATAACCTGCGGGAGGGCTACGAGCAGTACTTC.